These 27 T cell receptor beta chains came from one sample sequenced in a study of cytomegalovirus exposure and HLA in healthy donors. The PCR contained 60 Vbeta and 13 Jbeta primers. Repertoires were generated with immunoSEQ multiplex PCR, while TCRdb's copy carries only in-frame clones and drops some. The sample holds about 200,000 clones, 70% to 85% seen once. The specimen sequenced was PBMCs. These receptors came from a boy younger than 10 in good health and CMV-seronegative.

The chain is built from TRBV5-1 and TRBJ1-1; tentative D call: TRBD1 (5 bases). With 1 base removed from V and 4 bases from J, the gap between germline ends came to 14 bases. The CDR3 runs to 15 residues. Germline-derived CDR1 and CDR2 are SGHRS and YFSETQ. The CDR3: CASSLRGRSGTEAFF. The CDR3, as DNA: TGCGCCAGCAGCTTGAGGGGAAGGTCGGGCACTGAAGCTTTCTTT.

The chain recombines TRBV5-1 with TRBJ2-4; 14 nucleotides match TRBD2. J lost 7 bases, V lost 3 bases, and 6 bases had no gene match. CDR3 size: 16 residues. CDR1 and CDR2 from the germline V gene are SGHRS and YFSETQ. In DNA, the CDR3 is TGCGCCAGCAGCTCGGGACTAGCGGGGGTGAAGAACATTCAGTACTTC. Translation: CASSSGLAGVKNIQYF.

This clone turned up a few times. The junction departs from the called germline gene at one end, perhaps through a read error. The J gene is TRBJ2-3, the V gene TRBV9, with TRBD2 matching 16 bases. The CDR3 has 14 residues. Germline V gene sequence: CDR1 SGDLS, CDR2 YYNGEE. CDR3 nucleotide sequence: TGTGCCAGCAGCACGGGACTAGCGGGGGGGCCCGACTCTTTT. Protein product: CASSTGLAGGPDSF.

The chain combines TRBV5-1 with TRBJ1-3; D might be TRBD1 (6 bases). V was cut by 0 bases and J by 0 bases, with 22 bases left in between. The germline V gene has CDR1 SGHRS and CDR2 YFSETQ. This CDR3 spans 20 amino acids. CDR3 in DNA: TGCGCCAGCAGCTTGGCAGTACTACGGGGACATATCAACTCTGGAAACACCATATATTTT. This codes for CASSLAVLRGHINSGNTIYF. Full variable domain (rest looked up from reference TRBV5-1 and TRBJ1-3): KAGVTQTPRYLIKTRGQQVTLSCSPISGHRSVSWYQQTPGQGLQFLFEYFSETQRNKGNFPGRFSGRQFSNSRSEMNVSTLELGDSALYLCASSLAVLRGHINSGNTIYFGEGSWLTVV.

The J gene is TRBJ2-5, the V gene TRBV5-1; 8 bases are a match to TRBD1. This CDR3 region has 15 residues. V dropped 5 bases and J dropped 5; count of bases not matched to a gene: 11. Germline V lookup: CDR1 SGHRS, CDR2 YFSETQ. CDR3 loop: CASREQGERVETQYF. DNA for the CDR3: TGCGCCAGCAGGGAACAGGGGGAGAGGGTGGAGACCCAGTACTTC.

The chain carries TRBV9 and TRBJ2-7; D is uncertain. V was pared by 4 bases and J by 2 bases, with 13 bases between. Looked up from germline, CDR1 is SGDLS and CDR2 is YYNGEE. The length of the CDR3 is 14 residues. The CDR3 protein is CASSRESLPYEQYF. As DNA, the CDR3 is TGTGCCAGCAGCAGAGAAAGCCTCCCCTACGAGCAGTACTTC.

The DNA of the CDR3 is TGTGCCAGCAGCTTAGAGGCGGGGGGGCTAGCCGGGGAGCTGTTTTTT. Translated: CASSLEAGGLAGELFF. This chain links TRBV7-8 with TRBJ2-2, with 9 bases fitting TRBD2. J gave up 6 bases and V 1 base, and 6 bases lay outside the gene matches. The germline V gene encodes CDR1 SGHVS and CDR2 FQNEAQ. This CDR3 spans 16 amino acids.

This clone was seen only once. The genes are TRBV9 and TRBJ1-3; no definite D call. Germline V gene lookup returns CDR1 SGDLS and CDR2 YYNGEE. The V end lost 0 bases, the J end lost 0 bases, and 7 bases lay between the germline ends. This CDR3 is 15 amino acids long. The CDR3, as DNA: TGTGCCAGCAGCGTAGAAACGGGCTCTGGAAACACCATATATTTT. As protein: CASSVETGSGNTIYF.

The chain carries TRBV18 and TRBJ2-1; 13 bases are shared with TRBD2. This CDR3 region has 17 residues. The trim removed 0 bases at V and 5 bases at J, leaving 4 bases unmatched. Germline values: CDR1 KGHSH, CDR2 LQKENI. As DNA, the CDR3 is TGTGCCAGCTCACCACCACTAGCGGGGGGGCCGAACAATGAGCAGTTCTTC. The encoded protein is CASSPPLAGGPNNEQFF.

This clone was counted once. The gene calls are TRBV6-6 and TRBJ2-7; 10 bases are a match to TRBD1. Germline loops: CDR1 MNHNY, CDR2 SVGAGI (reference sequence). J gave up 5 bases and V 2 bases, and 6 bases lay outside the gene matches. The CDR3 has 15 amino acids. The CDR3 sequence: CASSYPATGGHEQYF. The DNA for the CDR3 is TGTGCCAGCAGTTACCCCGCGACAGGGGGCCACGAGCAGTACTTC.

The chain is built from TRBV7-2 and TRBJ2-1, with TRBD2 matching 8 bases. CDR1 SGHTA and CDR2 FQGNSA come from the germline V gene. V dropped 3 bases and J dropped 7; count of bases not matched to a gene: 11. The CDR3 loop spans 16 amino acids. CDR3 region: CASSLSAGVSSNEQFF. CDR3 nucleotide sequence: TGTGCCAGCAGCTTGTCAGCGGGGGTATCTTCGAATGAGCAGTTCTTC.

This clone occurred once. This rearrangement joins TRBV10-1 to TRBJ1-1; the D is unclear. With 6 bases removed from V and 7 bases from J, the gap between germline ends came to 15 bases. Germline values: CDR1 WNHNN, CDR2 SYGVQD (reference sequence). This CDR3 region has 13 residues. The CDR3 here is CASSAIIRDEAFF. The CDR3 coding sequence is TGCGCCAGCAGCGCCATTATTCGGGATGAAGCTTTCTTT.

This clone was observed a few times. The J gene is TRBJ1-2, the V gene TRBV7-9; D call uncertain. The CDR3 contains 14 residues. CDR1 is SEHNR, CDR2 FQNEAQ, per germline (reference sequence). With 5 bases removed from V and 2 bases from J, the gap between germline ends came to 12 bases. CDR3 amino acids: CASSEGSGNYGYTF. The CDR3 DNA reads as TGTGCCAGCAGCGAAGGATCGGGGAACTATGGCTACACCTTC.

The chain links TRBV7-2 to TRBJ2-7; TRBD2 matches 10 bases. The V gene's germline CDR1 is SGHTA and CDR2 FQGNSA. The CDR3 extends over 16 amino acids. V gave up 3 bases and J gave up 4 bases; unmatched junction bases: 9. The CDR3 coding sequence is TGTGCCAGCAGCTTCTCTAGCGGGGGCTTACTATACGAGCAGTACTTC. Encoded protein: CASSFSSGGLLYEQYF. Complete variable domain (other parts from reference TRBV7-2 and TRBJ2-7): GAGVSQSPSNKVTEKGKDVELRCDPISGHTALYWYRQSLGQGLEFLIYFQGNSAPDKSGLPSDRFSAERTGGSVSTLTIQRTQQEDSAVYLCASSFSSGGLLYEQYFGPGTRLTVT.

The CDR3 bases are TGTGCCAGCAGTGAAGGGGGGGGGACGTCCTACGAGCAGTACTTC. Residues: CASSEGGGTSYEQYF. V and J are TRBV6-1 and TRBJ2-7; 7 nucleotides agree with TRBD2. The CDR3 extends over 15 amino acids. With 1 base clipped from V and 1 base from J, the junction kept 4 bases outside the gene matches. Germline V gene sequence: CDR1 MNHNS, CDR2 SASEGT.

V usage is TRBV13 and J usage is TRBJ2-1; D unresolved. Germline lookup yields CDR1 PRHDT and CDR2 FYEKMQ (reference sequence). The CDR3 has 14 residues. Trimming took off 0 bases at V and 5 bases at J, with 8 bases between the two ends. The CDR3 spells CASSLGLRDNEQFF. The CDR3 coding sequence is TGTGCCAGCAGCTTAGGTCTCCGGGACAATGAGCAGTTCTTC.

The chain couples TRBV2 to TRBJ1-1, with a tentative D call TRBD1 (5 bases). V gave up 6 bases and J gave up 5 bases, with 16 bases separating them. CDR1 and CDR2 from the germline V gene are SNHLY and FYNNEI. This CDR3 region has 14 residues. The CDR3 region is CASRVRPGGTEAFF. The CDR3 DNA reads as TGTGCCAGCAGGGTCAGGCCTGGGGGGACTGAAGCTTTCTTT.

This clone occurred once. This rearrangement joins TRBV19 to TRBJ2-3; D is uncertain. Germline CDR1 and CDR2: LNHDA and SQIVND (reference sequence). Deletions cut 5 bases from V and 4 bases from J, with 13 bases between. This CDR3 has 14 amino acids. The CDR3 region is CASSPGFEPDTQYF. The CDR3 nucleotides read TGTGCCAGTAGTCCCGGGTTCGAACCAGATACGCAGTATTTT.

This sequence joins TRBV19 and TRBJ2-5, with D possibly TRBD1 on 6 matching bases. Germline CDR1 LNHDA, CDR2 SQIVND (reference sequence). This CDR3 is 15 amino acids long. Between the trimmed V and J ends, which lost 5 bases and 7 bases, there was a span of 20 bases. CDR3 in DNA: TGTGCCAGTAGTCCCGCAGGGGATCCCCTAGGGACCCAGTACTTC. Amino acids: CASSPAGDPLGTQYF.

The J gene is TRBJ2-7, the V gene TRBV11-1; the D gene is possibly TRBD1 (5 bases). The CDR3 runs to 15 residues. V was trimmed by 1 base and J by 4 bases, leaving 14 bases between them. The germline V gene has CDR1 SGHAT and CDR2 FQDESV (reference sequence). CDR3 DNA sequence: TGTGCCAGCAGCTTAGATGGGCCAGGGAAGTACGAGCAGTACTTC. It yields the protein CASSLDGPGKYEQYF.

This clone was picked up a small number of times. The J gene is TRBJ1-4, the V gene TRBV9; 8 positions match TRBD1. The germline gives CDR1 SGDLS, CDR2 YYNGEE. CDR3 length: 15 residues. The V gene end was trimmed by 4 bases and the J gene end by 1 base; junction bases not matched to a gene: 3. CDR3 sequence: CASSPGGQTNEKLFF. The CDR3, as DNA: TGTGCCAGCAGCCCAGGGGGCCAAACTAATGAAAAACTGTTTTTT.

The gene calls are TRBV10-3 and TRBJ2-3, with D perhaps matching TRBD2 (5 bases). Per the germline V gene, CDR1 is ENHRY and CDR2 is SYGVKD. CDR3 length: 14 residues. Trimming left V 10 bases short and J 1 base short, with 15 bases between. The CDR3 bases are TGTGCCACCTACACAAGGCGGGGCACAGATACGCAGTATTTT. Residues: CATYTRRGTDTQYF.

This clone occurred a few times. The chain combines TRBV13 with TRBJ2-7; TRBD1 aligns across 9 bases. This CDR3 is 16 amino acids long. Germline-derived CDR1 and CDR2 are PRHDT and FYEKMQ (reference sequence). With 0 bases clipped from V and 5 bases from J, the junction kept 8 bases outside the gene matches. The CDR3: CASSLGGTGRSNEQYF. CDR3 bases: TGTGCCAGCAGCTTAGGAGGGACAGGGAGGTCGAACGAGCAGTACTTC.

This rearrangement joins TRBV29-1 to TRBJ2-2, with TRBD1 matching over 8 bases. Germline trimming cut 7 bases from V and 4 bases from J; bases unmatched to any gene: 5. Per germline, CDR1 SQVTM and CDR2 ANQGSEA. This CDR3 contains 13 residues. CDR3 amino acids: CSGGQGVTGELFF. CDR3 DNA sequence: TGCAGCGGTGGACAGGGAGTCACCGGGGAGCTGTTTTTT.

This clone was seen more than once but under ten times. J is TRBJ2-3 and V is TRBV6-5; D gene unclear. V dropped 5 bases and J dropped 3 bases, with 6 bases sitting between them. CDR1 MNHEY and CDR2 SVGAGI come from the germline V gene. The CDR3 extends over 12 amino acids. Here the CDR3 reads CASSPTTDTQYF. In DNA, the CDR3 is TGTGCCAGCAGTCCGACTACAGATACGCAGTATTTT.

This clone was observed a handful of times. The genes are TRBV4-3 and TRBJ2-6; weak D call: TRBD1 (6 bases). There are 18 residues in the CDR3. Per germline, CDR1 LGHNA and CDR2 YSLEER. Trimming stripped 0 bases from V and 0 bases from J, with 12 bases between. CDR3 residues: CASSQDWDTYSGANVLTF. The DNA of the CDR3 is TGCGCCAGCAGCCAAGATTGGGACACCTACTCTGGGGCCAACGTCCTGACTTTC.

The chain employs TRBV9 and TRBJ1-2; 12 nucleotides line up with TRBD1. The CDR3 totals 15 residues. J was trimmed by 4 bases and V by 2 bases; bases with no gene match: 3. Per the germline V gene, CDR1 is SGDLS and CDR2 is YYNGEE. Here the CDR3 reads CASSVGGQGAYGYTF. The CDR3 coding sequence is TGTGCCAGCAGCGTTGGGGGACAGGGGGCCTATGGCTACACCTTC. The full variable domain, in which reference TRBV9 and TRBJ1-2 provide the parts outside the CDR3, is DSGVTQTPKHLITATGQRVTLRCSPRSGDLSVYWYQQSLDQGLQFLIQYYNGEERAKGNILERFSAQQFPDLHSELNLSSLELGDSALYFCASSVGGQGAYGYTFGSGTRLTVV.